This T cell receptor (beta chain) derives from a study of early T cells in non-severe SARS-CoV-2 infection. The CDR3 consists of 14 residues. V was clipped by 8 bases and J by 0 bases, with 11 bases between them. Germline CDR1 is SNHLY and CDR2 is FYNNEI. A single record per CDR3 protein comes from TCRdb applying MiXCR to the 5' RACE reads. The sample carries over 70,000 distinct CDR3 sequences, around 13% recorded once. This chain connects TRBV2 to TRBJ2-1; D could derive from TRBD1 or TRBD2 (7 bases each). This TCR was recovered from an adult who was a healthcare worker with PCR-confirmed SARS-CoV-2 infection or an uninfected control (not recorded which). This specimen was whole blood, taken at baseline. The DNA for the CDR3 is TGTGCCAGCCTCAGGGGGGGCTCCTACAATGAGCAGTTCTTC. This codes for CASLRGGSYNEQFF.